Listed below are T cell receptor beta chains from one sample, sequenced in a study. From the 5' RACE reads, TCRdb called clonotypes with MiXCR, one entry per CDR3 protein. This table holds tens of thousands of distinct CDR3 sequences, approximately 25% found once. Material: tumor-infiltrating naive CD4+ T cells sorted from the breast tumor. These receptors all stem from a female donor with breast cancer. CDR3s include the opening cysteine and the closing phenylalanine or tryptophan. The order of the fields is D gene, J gene, V gene, clone size, CDR3 DNA, CDR3 protein. A D gene is named only where the DNA matches it firmly. The size field is filled for only some rows; it gives once, few, many or a size class.

D: .
J: TRBJ2-7
V: TRBV7-8
size: many
DNA: TGTGCCAGCAGCGTCGAGGGAGAGCAGTACTTC
CDR3: CASSVEGEQYF

D: .
J: TRBJ1-1
V: TRBV4-1
size: .
DNA: TGCGCCAGCAGCCAGGTGGATGACACTGAAGCTTTCTTT
CDR3: CASSQVDDTEAFF

D: TRBD1
J: TRBJ2-7
V: TRBV20-1
size: .
DNA: TGCAGTGCCGACAGGGGAGCGTACGAGCAGTACTTC
CDR3: CSADRGAYEQYF

D: .
J: TRBJ2-7
V: TRBV29-1
size: few
DNA: TGCAGCGTTGGGGGCTCCTACGAGCAGTACTTC
CDR3: CSVGGSYEQYF

D: .
J: TRBJ2-3
V: TRBV6-5
size: .
DNA: TGTGCCAGCAGTTCAGGGGCGGCTAACACAGATACGCAGTATTTT
CDR3: CASSSGAANTDTQYF

D: TRBD1
J: TRBJ2-2
V: TRBV29-1
size: few
DNA: TGCAGCGTCACCCCACAGGGGCAAACCGGGGAGCTGTTTTTT
CDR3: CSVTPQGQTGELFF

D: .
J: TRBJ2-7
V: TRBV4-1
size: few
DNA: TGCGCCAGCAGCCAGCTAGTCTCCTACGAGCAGTACTTC
CDR3: CASSQLVSYEQYF

D: .
J: TRBJ2-2
V: TRBV15
size: many
DNA: TGTGCCACCAGCAGAGAGCGGGCGGGTCCCGGGGAGCTGTTTTTT
CDR3: CATSRERAGPGELFF

D: TRBD2
J: TRBJ2-4
V: TRBV4-1
size: .
DNA: TGCGCCAGCAGCCTGGGACTAGCGGGAGGACTAGCCAAAAACATTCAGTACTTC
CDR3: CASSLGLAGGLAKNIQYF

D: TRBD2
J: TRBJ2-1
V: TRBV4-2
size: .
DNA: TGTGCCAGCAGCCAAGACCGGGGGGCCGCTAGCGGGAAAGGCAATGAGCAGTTCTTC
CDR3: CASSQDRGAASGKGNEQFF

D: .
J: TRBJ1-5
V: TRBV4-1
size: .
DNA: TGCGCCAGCAGCCAAGGAGTCGGTCAGCCCCAGCATTTT
CDR3: CASSQGVGQPQHF

D: TRBD2
J: TRBJ2-1
V: TRBV20-1
size: few
DNA: TGCAGTGCTCCTAACCTCCGAGCGGGAGGAAGACTGAATGAGCAGTTCTTC
CDR3: CSAPNLRAGGRLNEQFF

D: TRBD1
J: TRBJ2-3
V: TRBV5-1
size: .
DNA: TGCGCCAGCAGCCGGGACAGGGGGCGCACAGATACGCAGTATTTT
CDR3: CASSRDRGRTDTQYF

D: .
J: TRBJ2-7
V: TRBV7-3
size: few
DNA: TGTGCCAGCAGCTTATACGACAGAGAGCAGTACTTC
CDR3: CASSLYDREQYF

D: TRBD1
J: TRBJ2-7
V: TRBV6-2/TRBV6-3
size: .
DNA: TGTGCCAGCAGTTATATCCAGGGGGCGAGTACCTACGAGCAGTACTTC
CDR3: CASSYIQGASTYEQYF

D: TRBD1
J: TRBJ1-4
V: TRBV6-6
size: few
DNA: TGTGCTAGCAGACATACCTCGACAGGGTATAATGAAAAACTGTTTTTT
CDR3: CASRHTSTGYNEKLFF

D: TRBD2
J: TRBJ2-3
V: TRBV12-3/TRBV12-4
size: once
DNA: TGTGCCAGCAGGCTAGCGGGGACAGATACGCAGTATTTT
CDR3: CASRLAGTDTQYF

D: .
J: TRBJ2-7
V: TRBV7-6
size: .
DNA: TGTGCCAGCAGCTTAGGGTTGGGCTACGAGCAGTACTTC
CDR3: CASSLGLGYEQYF

D: TRBD1
J: TRBJ1-2
V: TRBV20-1
size: many
DNA: TGCAGTGCTGACAAACAGGGGGCAGGTGGCTACACCTTC
CDR3: CSADKQGAGGYTF

D: TRBD2
J: TRBJ2-3
V: TRBV2
size: .
DNA: TGTGCCAGCAGCGTCCCGGGACTAGCGCCCCGCACAGATACGCAGTATTTT
CDR3: CASSVPGLAPRTDTQYF

D: TRBD2
J: TRBJ2-1
V: TRBV2
size: .
DNA: TGTGCCAGCAGGGCACTAGCGCTAGTGTACAATGAGCAGTTCTTC
CDR3: CASRALALVYNEQFF

D: .
J: TRBJ2-1
V: TRBV6-1
size: few
DNA: TGTGCCAGCACCGAAAGTCTGGTAAACAATGAGCAGTTCTTC
CDR3: CASTESLVNNEQFF

D: .
J: TRBJ1-2
V: TRBV20-1
size: .
DNA: TGCAGTGCTAGAAATACCGGTTGGGGTGGCTACACCTTC
CDR3: CSARNTGWGGYTF